One and the same sample provided the 10 T cell receptor beta chains below, sequenced in a study of CD8 T cells in ankylosing spondylitis. Each CDR3 protein gets one entry after TCRdb re-called the 5' RACE reads with MiXCR. The sample has hundreds of thousands of distinct CDR3 sequences, 20% seen once; the top ten hold about 8%. Sequenced material: blood, either unsorted or a sorted T cell fraction (not recorded which). Receptors originate from a male donor with ankylosing spondylitis or in good health (not recorded which).

This clonotype has more than one count but fewer than ten. V is TRBV6-1 and J is TRBJ2-7, with D perhaps matching TRBD2 (7 bases). V shed 8 bases and J shed 3 bases, with 23 bases lying between them. Germline lookup yields CDR1 MNHNS and CDR2 SASEGT. This CDR3 is 16 amino acids long. CDR3 sequence: CASAGWGGGTVYEQYV. Here the CDR3 DNA reads TGTGCCAGCGCCGGGTGGGGAGGGGGGACCGTCTACGAGCAGTACGTC.

The chain links TRBV29-1 to TRBJ2-3; D may be TRBD1 (6 bases). In germline, CDR1 is SQVTM, CDR2 ANQGSEA. The ends were cut back, 1 base at V and 1 base at J, with 12 bases in the middle. This CDR3 has 15 amino acids. The CDR3 reads CSVEGSDSRTDTQYF. CDR3 bases: TGCAGCGTTGAAGGTTCGGACAGCCGCACAGATACGCAGTATTTT.

The rearrangement joins TRBV12-3 or TRBV12-4 to TRBJ2-2, with 9 bases lining up with TRBD2. The trim removed 10 bases at V and 7 bases at J, leaving 10 bases unmatched. This CDR3 is built from 14 residues. DNA for the CDR3: TGTGCCAACAGGTTTAGCGGGAGCAGCGGGGAGCTGTTTTTT. This sequence encodes CANRFSGSSGELFF.

This clonotype was counted a few times. CDR3 protein: CASSLAPGQGTDTQYF. The DNA of the CDR3 is TGCGCCAGCAGCTTGGCCCCGGGACAGGGGACAGATACGCAGTATTTT. The rearrangement links TRBV5-1 to TRBJ2-3, with TRBD1 matching over 10 bases. The CDR3 covers 16 residues. J lost 3 bases, V lost 0 bases, and 4 bases had no gene match. Germline CDR1 is SGHRS and CDR2 is YFSETQ.

The sample holds a few counts of this clonotype. The CDR3 DNA reads TGTGCCAGCAGCTTATCGGTGGGGGTCACAGATACGCAGTATTTT. Translation gives CASSLSVGVTDTQYF. The gene calls are TRBV7-3 and TRBJ2-3, with D perhaps matching TRBD1 or TRBD2 (5 bases each). Germline assignment: CDR1 SGHTA and CDR2 FQGTGA. V was clipped by 2 bases and J by 2 bases, with 11 bases between them. There are 15 residues in the CDR3.

V and J are TRBV20-1 and TRBJ2-1; D is undetermined. The CDR3 is made up of 12 amino acids. V lost 3 bases and J lost 3, with 6 bases in between. Germline V CDR1 and CDR2: DFQATT, SNEGSKA (reference sequence). This CDR3 reads CSARPDYNEQFF. The CDR3 bases are TGCAGTGCTAGGCCCGACTACAATGAGCAGTTCTTC.

The rearrangement joins TRBV28 to TRBJ2-1, with 9 positions matching TRBD1. After removal of 6 bases from V and 3 bases from J, the junction contained 3 bases not matched to a gene. Germline CDR1 and CDR2: MDHEN and SYDVKM. CDR3 size: 14 residues. The CDR3 region has the DNA TGTGCCAGCAGGGGGACAGGGATCTACAATGAGCAGTTCTTC. This translates into CASRGTGIYNEQFF.

This clonotype was found a few times. The chain links TRBV5-6 to TRBJ2-2; D uncertain. The CDR3 has 14 residues. The V gene lost 1 base and the J gene lost 4 bases, with 8 bases spanning the gap. Germline-derived CDR1 and CDR2 are SGHDT and YYEEEE. CDR3 sequence: CASSLLGLTGELFF. The CDR3 coding sequence is TGTGCCAGCAGCTTGTTAGGGCTCACCGGGGAGCTGTTTTTT.

The V call is TRBV14, the J call TRBJ2-5; the match to TRBD1 covers 8 bases. Unmatched junction bases numbered 9, after V lost 7 bases and J lost 2 bases. CDR1 is SGHDN, CDR2 FVKESK, per germline. The CDR3 sequence is 15 residues long. CDR3 sequence (DNA): TGTGCCAGCAACGTCCGACAGGGGCTACAAGAGACCCAGTACTTC. It yields the protein CASNVRQGLQETQYF.

The rearrangement links TRBV5-6 to TRBJ2-6; D remains unclear. Germline CDR1 reads SGHDT; CDR2 reads YYEEEE. CDR3 size: 17 residues. V lost 0 bases and J 0 bases, leaving 10 bases between the germline ends. The CDR3 loop is CASSLAVTRSGANVLTF. For the CDR3, the DNA is TGTGCCAGCAGCTTGGCCGTAACCCGCTCTGGGGCCAACGTCCTGACTTTC. Complete variable domain (other parts from reference TRBV5-6 and TRBJ2-6): DAGVTQSPTHLIKTRGQQVTLRCSPKSGHDTVSWYQQALGQGPQFIFQYYEEEERQRGNFPDRFSGHQFPNYSSELNVNALLLGDSALYLCASSLAVTRSGANVLTFGAGSRLTVL.